This record concerns one TCR beta chain sequence. Its antigen is still unknown. The CDR3 is 16 residues long. V was clipped by 0 bases and J by 4 bases, with 19 bases between them. Per the germline V gene, CDR1 is DFQATT and CDR2 is SNEGSKA (reference sequence). Profiles of TCR beta VDJ and CDR3 were generated from a genomic DNA template. MiXCR, run by TCRdb on the reads, gives a single entry per CDR3 protein. The sample carries about 180,000 distinct CDR3 sequences, 55% to 65% recorded once. In patients chosen for sequencing, flow cytometry had shown CD8+CD57+ cell expansion. Severe acquired aplastic anemia was present in all patients. These data originate in a study of CD8+CD57+ T cells in acquired aplastic anemia. Regarding the study as a whole: Between patients and controls, CD8+ Simpson's diversity did not vary significantly.

This receptor was identified in a human donor with aplastic anemia. Material: sorted CD4+, CD8+, or CD8+CD57+ T cells (not recorded which) from PBMCs. The chain recombines TRBV20-1 with TRBJ2-7, with D possibly being TRBD2 (7 bases). For the CDR3, the DNA is TGCAGTGCTAGAGATCAGGAGGGTAGGGGGGGTTACGAGCAGTACTTC. This gives the protein CSARDQEGRGGYEQYF.